The T cell receptor beta chain under discussion was sequenced for a study of blood T cell repertoires in COVID-19 (dated by TCRdb to the early 2020s). With regard to the full study: Samples covering the acute and convalescent phases of COVID-19 were provided by collaborators in the United States, Italy and Spain. The prospective study material was composed of cDNA or gDNA derived from T cells, B-cell-depleted T cells, or PBMCs. Deeply sampled blood TCRbeta repertoires from subjects exposed to, actively infected with, or recovered from COVID-19 were included in the dataset. The repertoires were released in a freely available public database meant as a resource for research on the immune response to SARS-CoV-2. The samples were drawn from the first 160 participants of the ongoing ImmuneRACE study and from some 1,300 subjects provided by 6 global collaborators. A de-identified subject ID, COVID-19 status, age in years and sex were almost always included in the sample metadata. Where HLA class I and class II types were available, the types were taken from metadata supplied by the sample provider, not from assay-based typing.

As regards this clone: The antigen it binds to is not known. Base quality data are lacking; no much larger clone is found one base away.

The research as a whole found: Clinical and demographic metadata were provided uncurated, with the amount varying by source and participant.

The immunoSEQ Assay, a bias-controlled multiplex PCR, was used to amplify TCRbeta CDR3 regions from genomic DNA. From the authors' description of their analysis: Nucleated cell counts per sample were estimated from amplification of reference gene primers within the assay. To quantify the absolute abundance of each unique TCRbeta CDR3 rearrangement, sequence reads were collapsed and filtered. Productive Simpson clonality was computed per sample as the square root of Simpson's diversity index over productive rearrangements. TCRdb provides this immuneACCESS table in a form limited to in-frame rearrangements. Some clones are lacking; in checked studies, under half of them reflect an unresolved V gene, and why the rest are absent is not known. V and J calls and clone size are as listed in that table; D and trimming were resolved from the DNA. The sample table shows roughly 250,000 clones, and 87% are seen once. The top ten clonotypes cover 7.2% of the sample.

From the cysteine through the phenylalanine, the CDR3 covers 13 amino acids. Just the 39-base CDR3 DNA is kept, in frame starting at base 1. The germline V gene sets CDR1 to SNHLY and CDR2 to FYNNEI. Deletion took 4 bases off V and 4 bases off J, with a span of 8 bases between the germline ends. A second Seattle source provided samples from volunteer blood donors who had recovered from COVID-19. The collaborating institutions used their own protocols to collect whole blood in K2EDTA tubes. Collaborator samples were shipped for TCRbeta analysis as frozen whole blood, isolated PBMCs, or DNA extracted from either sample type.

The specimen was peripheral blood. The receptor was isolated from a man in his fifties or sixties who had recovered from COVID-19. The V and J genes are TRBV2 and TRBJ1-5; a confident D gene designation cannot be given. The CDR3 reads CASSGPANQPQHF. The DNA reads as follows: TGTGCCAGCAGTGGGCCCGCAAATCAGCCCCAGCATTTT.